There are many counts of the clone carrying this TCR beta chain. Its specificity is not known. This entry comes from a study of metastatic and nonmetastatic thyroid tumors. Across the study: Repertoires of blood and of tissue (tumor or nodule) from malignant and benign thyroid patients were compared. Study-wide results and caveats: Versus benign nodules, malignant thyroid tumors reportedly had significantly higher TCR beta diversity, in blood and tumor.

This CDR3 has 17 residues. V shed 0 bases and J 0 bases; nucleotides not matched to a gene: 7. Germline V gene data show CDR1 as MGHRA and CDR2 as YSYEKL. Original analysis: What underpinned the distant-metastasis classifier for papillary thyroid cancer was the set of CDR3 differences across clinicopathological groups. TCRdb ran MiXCR on the PCR reads. The V and J calls were not made by the authors but by TCRdb's processing. The sample consists of 27,000 or so clones, approximately 16% of them appearing once. There were no patients who had received any treatment before thyroid surgery. The TCR sequence derives from a male donor with papillary thyroid cancer or a benign thyroid nodule (not recorded which). Some clones in this sample may be carry-over from other donors' samples. This chain uses TRBV4-1 with TRBJ1-1, with 7 bases aligning to TRBD1. The source material was blood. The CDR3 region is CASSQDRQGGMNTEAFF. The CDR3 DNA is TGCGCCAGCAGCCAAGACAGACAGGGCGGGATGAACACTGAAGCTTTCTTT.